Below are 6 T cell receptor beta chains sequenced from a single sample in a study of CD8 T cells in ankylosing spondylitis (TCRdb year 2017). Library preparation used 5' RACE. For sequencing, an Illumina HiSeq 2500 was employed. TCRdb handled the public reads itself, with Q25 trimming in fastp and clone calling in MiXCR, and kept productive beta chains. Rows merge per CDR3 protein into single entries with the most common DNA and genes. Counted in this sample were about 540,000 distinct CDR3 sequences; 9.5% to 15% of them appeared once. The ten largest make up about 6.8% of the sample. Their antigen targets remain unknown. Results and caveats for the whole study, not just this receptor: A TCR beta motif of about 8 highly homologous amino acid variants appeared characteristic of blood from ankylosing spondylitis patients.

Material for sequencing was blood, either unsorted or a sorted T cell fraction (not recorded which). Receptors were obtained from a male donor with ankylosing spondylitis.

This clonotype was counted a few times. The chain joins TRBV3-1 to TRBJ2-5, with D hard to call. The CDR3 is 14 residues long. From germline, CDR1 is LGHDT and CDR2 YNNKEL (reference sequence). The V gene lost 0 bases and the J gene lost 5 bases, with 10 bases spanning the gap. CDR3 nucleotides: TGTGCCAGCAGCCAAGATGGGTCTCGGGAGACCCAGTACTTC. Its translation is CASSQDGSRETQYF.

There are a few counts of this clonotype. The V call is TRBV20-1, the J call TRBJ2-1; unclear D gene. Germline-derived CDR1 and CDR2 are DFQATT and SNEGSKA (reference sequence). The CDR3 consists of 12 residues. Deletions cut 5 bases from V and 6 bases from J, with 11 bases between. In DNA, the CDR3 is TGCAGTGCTTCCAGACGGGCCAATGAGCAGTTCTTC. Protein sequence: CSASRRANEQFF.

This clonotype was picked up a small number of times. The chain recombines TRBV11-2 with TRBJ2-7, with D tentatively TRBD1 (5 bases). The length of the CDR3 is 13 residues. The V and J ends lost 7 bases and 3 bases respectively, with 13 bases between them. CDR1 and CDR2 (germline): SGHAT, FQNNGV. CDR3 protein: CASTPDSFYEQYF. CDR3 nucleotides: TGTGCCAGCACCCCCGACAGCTTCTACGAGCAGTACTTC. Full variable domain (remainder filled in from reference TRBV11-2 and TRBJ2-7): EAGVAQSPRYKIIEKRQSVAFWCNPISGHATLYWYQQILGQGPKLLIQFQNNGVVDDSQLPKDRFSAERLKGVDSTLKIQPAKLEDSAVYLCASTPDSFYEQYFGPGTRLTVT.

This clonotype has a count of ten or more. CDR3 in amino acids: CASSVNVGLKQPQHF. For the CDR3, the DNA is TGTGCCAGCAGCGTGAATGTGGGGCTTAAACAGCCCCAGCATTTT. The chain is built from TRBV7-8 and TRBJ1-5; weak D call: TRBD1 (5 bases). The germline gives CDR1 SGHVS, CDR2 FQNEAQ. Deletions cut 5 bases from V and 7 bases from J, with 18 bases between. The CDR3 has 15 amino acids.

The V and J genes are TRBV4-2 and TRBJ2-3; 8 bases map to TRBD2. This CDR3 comprises 15 residues. Germline assignment: CDR1 LGHNA and CDR2 YNFKEQ. The ends lost 0 bases at V and 8 bases at J; junction bases unmatched: 7. As DNA, the CDR3 is TGTGCCAGCAGCCAAGACTTCCAGCGGGAGAGTACGCAGTATTTT. Its translation is CASSQDFQRESTQYF.

The chain has TRBV29-1 and TRBJ1-2; D call uncertain. The germline V gene has CDR1 SQVTM and CDR2 ANQGSEA. The CDR3 is made up of 10 amino acids. V was shortened by 3 bases and J by 7 bases, with 6 bases between the two germline ends. DNA for the CDR3: TGCAGCGTTGAGCTAGGTGGCTACACCTTC. It is translated as CSVELGGYTF.